This T cell receptor beta chain was identified during a study of response to subunit inactivated influenza vaccine. General study findings and limits: Every seasonal influenza vaccination brings in few new T cells, the authors suggested.

V lost 4 bases and J lost 3, with 11 bases in between. Germline CDR1 SGHTA, CDR2 FQGNSA. The CDR3 covers 14 residues. TCRdb reanalysed the RT-PCR reads using MiXCR and keeps one entry per CDR3 protein. This repertoire shows around 540,000 distinct CDR3 sequences, about 10% found once; its top ten account for roughly 10%. The table lists this clonotype with a few counts. The antigen remains undetermined. This chain joins TRBV7-2 and TRBJ2-3; no reliable D call. The specimen was PBMCs from blood, collected on the day of vaccination. This clonotype was sampled from a man aged 50 to 60 who received an inactivated influenza vaccine. CDR3 DNA: TGTGCCAGCAGCTCCCGTGGAATGACAGATACGCAGTATTTT. Translating it yields CASSSRGMTDTQYF. Combining the CDR3 with reference TRBV7-2 and TRBJ2-3 gives the whole variable domain GAGVSQSPSNKVTEKGKDVELRCDPISGHTALYWYRQSLGQGLEFLIYFQGNSAPDKSGLPSDRFSAERTGGSVSTLTIQRTQQEDSAVYLCASSSRGMTDTQYFGPGTRLTVL.